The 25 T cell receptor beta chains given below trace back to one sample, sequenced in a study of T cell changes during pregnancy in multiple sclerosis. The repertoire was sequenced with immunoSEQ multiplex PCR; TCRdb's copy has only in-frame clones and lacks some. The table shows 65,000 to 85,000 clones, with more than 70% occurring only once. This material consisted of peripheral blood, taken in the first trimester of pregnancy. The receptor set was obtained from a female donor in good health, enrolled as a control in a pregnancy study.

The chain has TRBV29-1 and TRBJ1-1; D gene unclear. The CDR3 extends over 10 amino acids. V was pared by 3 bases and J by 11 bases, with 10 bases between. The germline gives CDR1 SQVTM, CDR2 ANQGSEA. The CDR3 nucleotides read TGCAGCGTTGATTATCCGAGTGCTTTCTTT. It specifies CSVDYPSAFF.

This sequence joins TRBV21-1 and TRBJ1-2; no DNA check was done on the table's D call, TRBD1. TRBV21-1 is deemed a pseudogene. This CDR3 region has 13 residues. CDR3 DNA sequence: TGTGCCAGCAGCAAAGGAACAGGGAGAGGCTACACCTTC. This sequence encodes CASSKGTGRGYTF.

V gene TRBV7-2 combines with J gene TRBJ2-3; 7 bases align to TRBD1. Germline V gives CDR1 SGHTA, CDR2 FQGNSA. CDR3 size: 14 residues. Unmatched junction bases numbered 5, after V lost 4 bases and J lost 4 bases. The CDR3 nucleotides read TGTGCCAGCAGCTCAGACAGGGTGCCAGATACGCAGTATTTT. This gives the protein CASSSDRVPDTQYF.

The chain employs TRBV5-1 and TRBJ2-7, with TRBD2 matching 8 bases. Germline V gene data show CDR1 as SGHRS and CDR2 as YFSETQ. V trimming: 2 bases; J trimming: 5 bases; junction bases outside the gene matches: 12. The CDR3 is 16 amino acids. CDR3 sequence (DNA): TGCGCCAGCAGCTTTATCGGTGGGGTAGCGGGGAACGAGCAGTACTTC. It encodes CASSFIGGVAGNEQYF. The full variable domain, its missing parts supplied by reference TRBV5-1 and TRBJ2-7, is KAGVTQTPRYLIKTRGQQVTLSCSPISGHRSVSWYQQTPGQGLQFLFEYFSETQRNKGNFPGRFSGRQFSNSRSEMNVSTLELGDSALYLCASSFIGGVAGNEQYFGPGTRLTVT.

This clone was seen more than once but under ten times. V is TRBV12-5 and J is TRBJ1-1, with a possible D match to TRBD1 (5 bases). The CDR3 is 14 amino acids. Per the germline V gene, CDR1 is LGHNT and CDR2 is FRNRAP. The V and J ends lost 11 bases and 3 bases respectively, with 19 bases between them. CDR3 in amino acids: CAGQTPSRDTEAFF. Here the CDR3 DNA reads TGTGCTGGACAAACCCCGTCTCGGGACACTGAAGCTTTCTTT.

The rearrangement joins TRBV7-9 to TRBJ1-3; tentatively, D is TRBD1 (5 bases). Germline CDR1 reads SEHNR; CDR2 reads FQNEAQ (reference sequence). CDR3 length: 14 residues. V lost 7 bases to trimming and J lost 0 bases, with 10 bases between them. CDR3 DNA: TGTGCCAGCACCGACAGAGTCTCTGGAAACACCATATATTTT. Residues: CASTDRVSGNTIYF. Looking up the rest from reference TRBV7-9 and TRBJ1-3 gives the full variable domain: DTGVSQNPRHKITKRGQNVTFRCDPISEHNRLYWYRQTLGQGPEFLTYFQNEAQLEKSRLLSDRFSAERPKGSFSTLEIQRTEQGDSAMYLCASTDRVSGNTIYFGEGSWLTVV.

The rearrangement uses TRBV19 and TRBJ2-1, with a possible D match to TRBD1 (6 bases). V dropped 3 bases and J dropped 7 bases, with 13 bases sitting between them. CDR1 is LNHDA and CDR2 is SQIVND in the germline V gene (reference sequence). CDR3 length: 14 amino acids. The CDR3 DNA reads TGTGCCAGTAGTATGGACAGCTTGCTGAATGAGCAGTTCTTC. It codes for CASSMDSLLNEQFF. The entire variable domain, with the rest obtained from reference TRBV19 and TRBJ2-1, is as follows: DGGITQSPKYLFRKEGQNVTLSCEQNLNHDAMYWYRQDPGQGLRLIYYSQIVNDFQKGDIAEGYSVSREKKESFPLTVTSAQKNPTAFYLCASSMDSLLNEQFFGPGTRLTVL.

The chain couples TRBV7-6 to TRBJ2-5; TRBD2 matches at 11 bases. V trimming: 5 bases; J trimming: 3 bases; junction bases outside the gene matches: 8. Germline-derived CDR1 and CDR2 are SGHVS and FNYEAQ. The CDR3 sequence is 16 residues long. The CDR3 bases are TGTGCCAGCAGCCCCGGGGCTAGCGGGAGGAAAGAGACCCAGTACTTC. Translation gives CASSPGASGRKETQYF.

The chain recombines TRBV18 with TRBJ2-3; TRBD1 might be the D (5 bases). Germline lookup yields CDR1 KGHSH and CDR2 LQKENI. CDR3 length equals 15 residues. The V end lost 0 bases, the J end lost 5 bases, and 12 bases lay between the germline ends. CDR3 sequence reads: CASSPPMKGKDTQYF. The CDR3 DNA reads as TGTGCCAGCTCACCACCCATGAAGGGGAAAGATACGCAGTATTTT.

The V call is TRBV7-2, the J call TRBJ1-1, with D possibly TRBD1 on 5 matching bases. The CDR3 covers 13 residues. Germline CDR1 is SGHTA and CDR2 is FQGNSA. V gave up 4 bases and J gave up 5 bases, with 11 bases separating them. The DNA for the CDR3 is TGTGCCAGCAGCTCGAGGGGAGGAACTGAAGCTTTCTTT. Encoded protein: CASSSRGGTEAFF.

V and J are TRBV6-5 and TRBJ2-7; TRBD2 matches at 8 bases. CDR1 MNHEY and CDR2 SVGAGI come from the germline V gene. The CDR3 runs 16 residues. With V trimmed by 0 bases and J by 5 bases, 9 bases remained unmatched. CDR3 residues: CASSYSGGAGADEQYF. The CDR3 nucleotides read TGTGCCAGCAGTTACTCAGGAGGAGCGGGGGCGGACGAGCAGTACTTC.

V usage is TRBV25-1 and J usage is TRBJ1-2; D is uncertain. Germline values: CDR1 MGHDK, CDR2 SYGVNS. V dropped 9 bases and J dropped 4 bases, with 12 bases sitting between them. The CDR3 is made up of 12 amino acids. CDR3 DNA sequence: TGTGCCAGTTCCGGGTTCAGCTATGGCTACACCTTC. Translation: CASSGFSYGYTF.

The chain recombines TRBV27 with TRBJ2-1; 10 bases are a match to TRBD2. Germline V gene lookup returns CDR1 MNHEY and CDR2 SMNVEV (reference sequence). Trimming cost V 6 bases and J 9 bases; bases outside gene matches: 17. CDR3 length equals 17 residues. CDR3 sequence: CASRLTASGSGGGEQFF. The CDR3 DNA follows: TGTGCCAGCAGGTTGACCGCTAGCGGGAGCGGTGGGGGTGAGCAGTTCTTC.

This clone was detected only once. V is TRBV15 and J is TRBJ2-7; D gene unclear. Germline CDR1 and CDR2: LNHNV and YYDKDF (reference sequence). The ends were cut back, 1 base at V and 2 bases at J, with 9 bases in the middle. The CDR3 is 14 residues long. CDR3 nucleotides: TGTGCCACCAGCAGAGGGCTAGGCGCCTACGAGCAGTACTTC. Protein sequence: CATSRGLGAYEQYF.

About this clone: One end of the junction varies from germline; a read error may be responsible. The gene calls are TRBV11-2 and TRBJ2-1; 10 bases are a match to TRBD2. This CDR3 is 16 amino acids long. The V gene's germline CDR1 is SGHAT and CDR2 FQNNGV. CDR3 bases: TGTGCCAGCAGCTCCCGGGGGAGCGGGAGGGTTAGTGATTCGGTCTTC. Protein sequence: CASSSRGSGRVSDSVF.

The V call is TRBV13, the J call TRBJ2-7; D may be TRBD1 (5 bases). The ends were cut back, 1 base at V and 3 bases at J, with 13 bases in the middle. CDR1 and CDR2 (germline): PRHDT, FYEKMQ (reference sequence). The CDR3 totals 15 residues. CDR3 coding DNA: TGTGCCAGCAGCTTAGCGACAGCCCCTTACTACGAGCAGTACTTC. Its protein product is CASSLATAPYYEQYF.

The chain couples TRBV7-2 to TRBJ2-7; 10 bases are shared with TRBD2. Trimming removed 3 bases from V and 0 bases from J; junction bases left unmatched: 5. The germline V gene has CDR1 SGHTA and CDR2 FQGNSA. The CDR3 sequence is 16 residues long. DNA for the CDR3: TGTGCCAGCAGCTTCATCGTAGCGGGAGGCTCCTACGAGCAGTACTTC. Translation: CASSFIVAGGSYEQYF.

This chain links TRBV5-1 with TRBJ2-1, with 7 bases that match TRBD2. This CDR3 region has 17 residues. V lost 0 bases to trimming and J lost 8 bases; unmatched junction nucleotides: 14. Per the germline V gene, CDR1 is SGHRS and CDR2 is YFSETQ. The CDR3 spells CASSLGRVSGAADEQFF. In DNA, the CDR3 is TGCGCCAGCAGCTTGGGCCGGGTAAGCGGGGCGGCCGATGAGCAGTTCTTC.

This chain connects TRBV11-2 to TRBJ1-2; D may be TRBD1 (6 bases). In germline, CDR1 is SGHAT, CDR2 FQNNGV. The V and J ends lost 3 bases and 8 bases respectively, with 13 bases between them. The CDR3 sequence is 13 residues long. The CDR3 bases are TGTGCCAGCAGCTTGTTAGGGGGTGAGGGCTACACCTTC. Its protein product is CASSLLGGEGYTF.

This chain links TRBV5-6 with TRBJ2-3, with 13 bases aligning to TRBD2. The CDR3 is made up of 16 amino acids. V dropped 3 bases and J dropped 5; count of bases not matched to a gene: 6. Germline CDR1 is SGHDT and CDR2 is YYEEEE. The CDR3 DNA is TGTGCCAGCAGCTCCCGGACTAGCGGGGGAGGAGATACGCAGTATTTT. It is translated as CASSSRTSGGGDTQYF.

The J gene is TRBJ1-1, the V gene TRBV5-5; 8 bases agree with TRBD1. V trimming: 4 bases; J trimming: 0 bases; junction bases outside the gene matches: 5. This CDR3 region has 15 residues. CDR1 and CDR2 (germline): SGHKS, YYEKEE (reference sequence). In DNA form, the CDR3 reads TGTGCCAGCAGCCCCGGGACAGGTATGAACACTGAAGCTTTCTTT. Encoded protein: CASSPGTGMNTEAFF.

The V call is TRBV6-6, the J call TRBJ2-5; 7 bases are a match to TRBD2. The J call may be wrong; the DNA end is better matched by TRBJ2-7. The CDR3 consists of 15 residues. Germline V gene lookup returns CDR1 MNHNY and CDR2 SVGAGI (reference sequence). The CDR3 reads CASSYGLADSYEQYF. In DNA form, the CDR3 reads TGTGCCAGCAGTTACGGCCTAGCGGACTCCTACGAGCAGTACTTC.

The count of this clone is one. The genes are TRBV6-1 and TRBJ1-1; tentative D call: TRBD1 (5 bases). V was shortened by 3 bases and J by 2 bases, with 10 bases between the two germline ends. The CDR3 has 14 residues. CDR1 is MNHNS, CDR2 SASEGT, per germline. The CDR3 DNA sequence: TGTGCCAGCAGTGAGGGGGGGATCAACACTGAAGCTTTCTTT. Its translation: CASSEGGINTEAFF.

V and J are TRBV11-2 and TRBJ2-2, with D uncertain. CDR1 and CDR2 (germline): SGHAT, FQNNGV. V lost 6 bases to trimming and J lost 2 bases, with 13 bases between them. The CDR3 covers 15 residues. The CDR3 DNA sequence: TGTGCCAGCAGACTAATCGACTCCAACACCGGGGAGCTGTTTTTT. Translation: CASRLIDSNTGELFF. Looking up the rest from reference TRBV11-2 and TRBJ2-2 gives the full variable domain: EAGVAQSPRYKIIEKRQSVAFWCNPISGHATLYWYQQILGQGPKLLIQFQNNGVVDDSQLPKDRFSAERLKGVDSTLKIQPAKLEDSAVYLCASRLIDSNTGELFFGEGSRLTVL.

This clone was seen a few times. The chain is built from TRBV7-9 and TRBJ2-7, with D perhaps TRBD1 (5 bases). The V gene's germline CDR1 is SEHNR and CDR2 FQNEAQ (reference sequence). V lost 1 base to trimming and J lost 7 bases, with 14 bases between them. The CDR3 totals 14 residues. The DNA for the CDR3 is TGTGCCAGCAGCTTAGACCAAGGGGTTGGAGAGCAGTACTTC. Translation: CASSLDQGVGEQYF.